The clone carrying this T cell receptor beta chain was seen repeatedly, ten times or more. This CDR3 spans 14 amino acids. The germline V gene encodes CDR1 MDHEN and CDR2 SYDVKM. Trimming removed 6 bases from V and 1 base from J, with 13 bases in between. The entry originates in a study of CD8 T cells in ankylosing spondylitis. TCRdb passed the 5' RACE reads through MiXCR, listing each CDR3 protein once. The sample comprises 150,000 to 200,000 distinct CDR3 sequences, around 20% of which are singletons, and about 8.2% rests with the top ten. The clonotype comes from a male donor with ankylosing spondylitis or in good health (not recorded which). The chain employs TRBV28 and TRBJ2-7; the D gene is possibly TRBD1 (5 bases). Sample: blood, either unsorted or a sorted T cell fraction (not recorded which). DNA for the CDR3: TGTGCCAGCAGCATCCGGACACCTTCCTACGAGCAGTACTTC. Protein: CASSIRTPSYEQYF.